A single sample gave rise to the 3 T cell receptor beta chains below, sequenced in a study of cytomegalovirus exposure and HLA in healthy donors. Both 60 Vbeta primers and 13 Jbeta primers went into the PCR. Assay: immunoSEQ multiplex PCR; the TCRdb copy retains only in-frame clones and omits some. The sample records about 190,000 clones, more than 65% being singletons. Sequences were obtained from PBMCs. These receptors came from a woman aged 25 to 45 in good health and CMV-seropositive.

The rearrangement joins TRBV5-1 to TRBJ1-1, with 8 bases matching TRBD1. CDR3 size: 16 residues. Germline CDR1 is SGHRS and CDR2 is YFSETQ. J was trimmed by 5 bases and V by 4 bases; bases with no gene match: 13. The CDR3 here is CASSRNPTGAGTEAFF. The CDR3 bases are TGCGCCAGCAGCCGGAACCCGACAGGGGCTGGTACTGAAGCTTTCTTT.

The rearrangement joins TRBV27 to TRBJ1-4; D possibly corresponds to TRBD1 (5 bases). The V gene lost 6 bases and the J gene lost 8 bases, with 16 bases spanning the gap. CDR1 and CDR2 (germline): MNHEY, SMNVEV (reference sequence). The CDR3 runs 14 residues. In DNA, the CDR3 is TGTGCCAGCAGCCCGGGACTGCGGGGAGAAAAACTGTTTTTT. It specifies CASSPGLRGEKLFF.

The V and J genes are TRBV10-1 and TRBJ2-3; TRBD2 agrees at 8 bases. The ends lost 10 bases at V and 6 bases at J; junction bases unmatched: 12. Germline CDR1 reads WNHNN; CDR2 reads SYGVQD (reference sequence). The CDR3 consists of 14 residues. The CDR3 loop is CATKRSGSSDTQYF. CDR3 DNA: TGCGCCACCAAAAGGAGCGGGAGTTCGGATACGCAGTATTTT.